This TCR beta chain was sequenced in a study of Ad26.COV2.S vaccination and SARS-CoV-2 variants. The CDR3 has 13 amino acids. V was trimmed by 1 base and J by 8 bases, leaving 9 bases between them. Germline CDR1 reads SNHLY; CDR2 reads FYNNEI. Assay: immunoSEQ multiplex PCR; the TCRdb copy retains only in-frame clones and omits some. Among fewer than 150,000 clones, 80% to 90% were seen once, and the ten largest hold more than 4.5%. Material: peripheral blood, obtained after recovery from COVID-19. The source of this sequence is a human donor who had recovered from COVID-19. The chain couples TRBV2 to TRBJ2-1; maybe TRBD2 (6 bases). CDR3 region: CASSEGRGDEQFF. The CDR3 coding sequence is TGTGCCAGCAGTGAAGGGCGGGGAGATGAGCAGTTCTTC.